The TCR beta chain under discussion was sequenced for a study of T cells in Graves' hyperthyroidism and ophthalmopathy. Hyperthyroidism patients were newly diagnosed, had disease duration under 2 months, and were aged 18 to 65 years. It was RNA transcripts that yielded the amplified TCR beta CDR3 regions. The HTBI primer set drove a first-round RT-PCR of the TCR CDR3. MiXCR, applied by TCRdb to the multiplex PCR reads, yields one record per CDR3 protein. The table has fewer than 400,000 distinct CDR3 sequences, 15% to 18% seen once. From germline, CDR1 is SGHAT and CDR2 FQNNGV. The CDR3 has 14 amino acids. The germline V and J ends were trimmed by 4 bases and 0 bases, with 9 bases remaining between them. This clonotype has more than one count but fewer than ten.

This receptor was taken from a young woman with Graves' hyperthyroidism that later progressed to Graves' ophthalmopathy. The sample consisted of blood. This rearrangement joins TRBV11-2 to TRBJ1-1; D gene unclear. In DNA form, the CDR3 reads TGTGCCAGCAGCTCTGGCTGGGTGAACACTGAAGCTTTCTTT. It yields the protein CASSSGWVNTEAFF.